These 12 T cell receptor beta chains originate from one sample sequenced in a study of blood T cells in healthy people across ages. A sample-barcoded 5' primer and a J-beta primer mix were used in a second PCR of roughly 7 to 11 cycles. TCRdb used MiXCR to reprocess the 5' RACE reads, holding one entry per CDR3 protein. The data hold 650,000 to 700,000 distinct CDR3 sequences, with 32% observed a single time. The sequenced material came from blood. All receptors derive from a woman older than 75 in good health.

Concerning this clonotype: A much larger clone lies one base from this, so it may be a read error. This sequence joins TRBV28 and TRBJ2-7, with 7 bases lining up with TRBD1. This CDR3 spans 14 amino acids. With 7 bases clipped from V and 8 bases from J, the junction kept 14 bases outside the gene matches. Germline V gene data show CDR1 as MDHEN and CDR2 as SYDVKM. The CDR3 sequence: CASTLSIPGQKQYF. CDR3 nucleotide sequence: TGTGCCAGCACCCTATCTATCCCGGGACAGAAGCAGTACTTC.

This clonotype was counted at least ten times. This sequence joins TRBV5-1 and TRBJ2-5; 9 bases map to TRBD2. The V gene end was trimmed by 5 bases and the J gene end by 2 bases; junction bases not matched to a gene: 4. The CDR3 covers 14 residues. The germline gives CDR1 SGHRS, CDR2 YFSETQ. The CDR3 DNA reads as TGCGCCAGCAGACTCGCGGGGGGGCAAGAGACCCAGTACTTC. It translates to CASRLAGGQETQYF.

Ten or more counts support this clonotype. CDR3 loop: CASTPGHNSNQPQHF. As DNA, the CDR3 is TGTGCCAGCACCCCTGGACATAATAGCAATCAGCCCCAGCATTTT. The chain uses TRBV12-3 or TRBV12-4 and TRBJ1-5, with D possibly matching TRBD1 (5 bases). The CDR3 sequence is 15 residues long. V was clipped by 7 bases and J by 0 bases, with 13 bases between them.

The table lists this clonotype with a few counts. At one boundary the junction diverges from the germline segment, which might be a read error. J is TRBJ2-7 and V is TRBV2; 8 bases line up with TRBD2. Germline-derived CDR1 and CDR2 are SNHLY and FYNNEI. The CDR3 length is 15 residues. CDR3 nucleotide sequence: TGTGCTAGCAGTGAGACTAGCGCGGGATCCTACAAGCAGTACTTC. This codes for CASSETSAGSYKQYF.

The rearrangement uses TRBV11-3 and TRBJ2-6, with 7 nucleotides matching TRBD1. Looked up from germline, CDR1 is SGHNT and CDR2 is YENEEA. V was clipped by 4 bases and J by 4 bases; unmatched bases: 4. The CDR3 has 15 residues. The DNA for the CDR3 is TGTGCCAGCAGCTCCACAGGGGTCGGGGCCAACGTCCTGACTTTC. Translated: CASSSTGVGANVLTF.

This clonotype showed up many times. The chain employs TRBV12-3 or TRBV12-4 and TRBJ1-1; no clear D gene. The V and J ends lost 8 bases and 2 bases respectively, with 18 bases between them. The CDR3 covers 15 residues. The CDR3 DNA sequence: TGTGCCAGCCTTCCACCCGGGCAGATCAACACTGAAGCTTTCTTT. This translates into CASLPPGQINTEAFF.

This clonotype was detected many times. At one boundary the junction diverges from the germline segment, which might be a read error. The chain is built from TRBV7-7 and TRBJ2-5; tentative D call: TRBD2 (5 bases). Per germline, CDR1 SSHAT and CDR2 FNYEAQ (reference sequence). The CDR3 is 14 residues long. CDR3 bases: TGTGCTAGCAGCTTAGCGCAGTTCCAAGAGACCCAGTACTTC. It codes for CASSLAQFQETQYF.

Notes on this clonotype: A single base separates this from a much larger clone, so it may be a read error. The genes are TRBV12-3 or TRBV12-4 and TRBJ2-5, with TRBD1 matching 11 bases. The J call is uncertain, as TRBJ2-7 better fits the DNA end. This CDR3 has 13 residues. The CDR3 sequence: CASSMDRGREQYF. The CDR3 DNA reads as TGTGCCAGCAGTATGGACAGGGGGCGCGAGCAGTACTTC.

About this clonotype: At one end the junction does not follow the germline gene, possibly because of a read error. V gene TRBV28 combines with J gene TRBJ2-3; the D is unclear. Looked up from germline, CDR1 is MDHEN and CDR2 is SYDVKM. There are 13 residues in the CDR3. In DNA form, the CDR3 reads TGTACCAGCAGTCCCCGTGTGTCAGATACGCAGTATTTT. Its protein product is CTSSPRVSDTQYF.

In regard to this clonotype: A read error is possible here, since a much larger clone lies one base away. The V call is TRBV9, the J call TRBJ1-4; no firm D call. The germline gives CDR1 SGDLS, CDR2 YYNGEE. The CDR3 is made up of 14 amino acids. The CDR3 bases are TGTGCCAGCAGCTCTCCCGGTCTAAATGAAAAACGGTTTTTT. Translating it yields CASSSPGLNEKRFF.

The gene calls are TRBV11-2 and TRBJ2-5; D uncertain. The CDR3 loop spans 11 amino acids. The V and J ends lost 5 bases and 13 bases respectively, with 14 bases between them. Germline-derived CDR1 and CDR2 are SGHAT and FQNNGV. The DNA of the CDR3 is TGTGCCAGCAGCCTACGCGACGAGCGGTACTTC. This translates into CASSLRDERYF.

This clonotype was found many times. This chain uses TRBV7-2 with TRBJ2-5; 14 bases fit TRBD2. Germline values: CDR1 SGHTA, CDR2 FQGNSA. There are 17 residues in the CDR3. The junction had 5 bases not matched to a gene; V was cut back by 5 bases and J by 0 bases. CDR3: CASSLGTSGGHQETQYF. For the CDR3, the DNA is TGTGCCAGCAGCCTAGGGACTAGCGGGGGCCACCAAGAGACCCAGTACTTC.